This TCR beta chain comes out of a study of T cells in tuberculosis. On this clone itself: What it binds is unknown.

Study results and caveats: Smaller distances to GMM-specific TCRs suggested their expansion in active tuberculosis.

Some clones are missing from TCRdb's copy, which holds only in-frame ones; the method was immunoSEQ multiplex PCR. The table lists under 40,000 clones, over 85% of them singletons. The TCR originated in a donor aged 10-35 years with latent tuberculosis or without tuberculosis infection. Sequencing used PBMCs.

CDR3 sequence reads: CAWGPSGGTDTQYF. CDR3 nucleotides: TGTGCCTGGGGTCCTAGCGGGGGCACAGATACGCAGTATTTT. The J gene is TRBJ2-3, the V gene TRBV30, with 9 bases lining up with TRBD2. Germline CDR1 is GTSNPN and CDR2 is SVGIG (reference sequence). Trimming removed 5 bases from V and 1 base from J; junction bases left unmatched: 4. CDR3 length: 14 amino acids. The full variable domain, with the rest looked up from reference TRBV30 and TRBJ2-3, is SQTIHQWPATLVQPVGSPLSLECTVEGTSNPNLYWYRQAAGRGLQLLFYSVGIGQISSEVPQNLSASRPQDRQFILSSKKLLLSDSGFYLCAWGPSGGTDTQYFGPGTRLTVL.